The 24 T cell receptor beta chains in this list originate from one sample, sequenced in a study of T cells after yellow fever vaccination. From the 5' RACE reads, TCRdb called clonotypes with MiXCR, one entry per CDR3 protein. This table holds around 73,000 distinct CDR3 sequences, roughly 7.7% found once. Sequencing used CD8+ T cells sorted from PBMCs, obtained on the day of the yellow fever booster vaccination. Receptors originate from a man aged 25-45 years who received the YFV17D yellow fever vaccine.

The V gene is TRBV30, the J gene TRBJ1-2; no clear D gene. The CDR3 is made up of 11 amino acids. The germline V gene encodes CDR1 GTSNPN and CDR2 SVGIG (reference sequence). Trimming took 1 base from V and 3 from J, leaving 3 bases between them. The CDR3 spells CAWSEDYGYTF. DNA of the CDR3: TGTGCCTGGAGTGAGGACTATGGCTACACCTTC.

This chain uses TRBV20-1 with TRBJ2-1; D ambiguous. Trimming took off 0 bases at V and 0 bases at J, with 9 bases between the two ends. Germline-derived CDR1 and CDR2 are DFQATT and SNEGSKA (reference sequence). The CDR3 contains 15 residues. In nucleotides, the CDR3 is TGCAGTGCTAGAGATCAGCAGAACTCCTACAATGAGCAGTTCTTC. Amino acids: CSARDQQNSYNEQFF.

This clonotype was counted a few times. The genes are TRBV4-3 and TRBJ2-1; the D gene is possibly TRBD2 (7 bases). CDR1 is LGHNA and CDR2 is YSLEER in the germline V gene. Trimming removed 0 bases from V and 0 bases from J, with 12 bases in between. The CDR3 is made up of 17 amino acids. The CDR3: CASSQDWGGSSYNEQFF. The CDR3 DNA follows: TGCGCCAGCAGCCAAGATTGGGGGGGCAGCTCCTACAATGAGCAGTTCTTC.

This clonotype was recorded many times. The chain is built from TRBV9 and TRBJ2-3, with 14 bases matching TRBD2. Germline V CDR1 and CDR2: SGDLS, YYNGEE. The CDR3 length is 17 residues. Unmatched junction bases numbered 8, after V lost 4 bases and J lost 4 bases. The CDR3 loop is CASSPRGTSGRSDTQYF. The CDR3 DNA follows: TGTGCCAGCAGCCCCCGGGGGACTAGCGGGAGATCAGATACGCAGTATTTT. Filled out from reference TRBV9 and TRBJ2-3, the complete variable domain reads DSGVTQTPKHLITATGQRVTLRCSPRSGDLSVYWYQQSLDQGLQFLIQYYNGEERAKGNILERFSAQQFPDLHSELNLSSLELGDSALYFCASSPRGTSGRSDTQYFGPGTRLTVL.

This clonotype has more than one count but fewer than ten. The chain is built from TRBV28 and TRBJ2-5; 8 bases align to TRBD2. The germline gives CDR1 MDHEN, CDR2 SYDVKM. V shed 5 bases and J 5 bases; nucleotides not matched to a gene: 19. The CDR3 is made up of 18 amino acids. The CDR3 DNA is TGTGCCAGCAGTCCGAACAATGTAGCGGGACCGGTGAAGGAGACCCAGTACTTC. Translated: CASSPNNVAGPVKETQYF.

At least ten counts were recorded for this clonotype. The chain links TRBV18 to TRBJ2-1, with 9 nucleotides matching TRBD2. Germline V gives CDR1 KGHSH, CDR2 LQKENI. The CDR3 contains 16 residues. J lost 1 base, V lost 3 bases, and 4 bases had no gene match. This chain's CDR3 is CASSPVAGASYNEQFF. The CDR3 region has the DNA TGTGCCAGCTCACCCGTAGCGGGAGCATCCTACAATGAGCAGTTCTTC.

This clonotype was recorded a few times. The chain is built from TRBV24-1 and TRBJ2-5, with 8 positions matching TRBD1. This CDR3 has 16 amino acids. CDR1 and CDR2 (germline): KGHDR, SFDVKD. The junction had 10 bases not matched to a gene; V was cut back by 1 base and J by 7 bases. CDR3 region: CATSDFGQGRSGTQYF. CDR3 bases: TGTGCCACCAGTGATTTTGGACAGGGCCGTTCGGGGACCCAGTACTTC.

The chain employs TRBV12-3 or TRBV12-4 and TRBJ2-3; weak D call: TRBD2 (5 bases). Trimming left V 2 bases short and J 10 bases short, with 10 bases between. This CDR3 contains 12 residues. The CDR3 region has the DNA TGTGCCAGCAGTTTATCGGCTAGCTCGCAGTATTTT. It yields the protein CASSLSASSQYF.

At least ten counts were recorded for this clonotype. The CDR3 sequence is CASSKTGDTQYF. CDR3 bases: TGTGCCAGCAGTAAAACGGGAGATACGCAGTATTTT. This chain joins TRBV5-6 and TRBJ2-3; no firm D call. The V end lost 5 bases, the J end lost 5 bases, and 9 bases lay between the germline ends. The germline gives CDR1 SGHDT, CDR2 YYEEEE. The CDR3 sequence is 12 residues long.

The V gene is TRBV20-1, the J gene TRBJ2-7; D remains unclear. Germline lookup yields CDR1 DFQATT and CDR2 SNEGSKA (reference sequence). V lost 3 bases and J 2 bases, leaving 20 bases between the germline ends. This CDR3 region has 16 residues. CDR3 residues: CSASFISGPAAYEQYF. DNA for the CDR3: TGCAGTGCTAGTTTTATCTCGGGCCCGGCCGCCTACGAGCAGTACTTC.

This clonotype appeared a few times. The chain uses TRBV29-1 and TRBJ2-7; 7 positions agree with TRBD1. Germline trimming cut 6 bases from V and 0 bases from J; bases unmatched to any gene: 8. There are 14 residues in the CDR3. Germline assignment: CDR1 SQVTM and CDR2 ANQGSEA. The CDR3: CSVTGTESSYEQYF. CDR3 nucleotide sequence: TGCAGCGTGACCGGGACAGAGAGCTCCTACGAGCAGTACTTC.

This clonotype was counted a few times. The chain links TRBV6-2 or TRBV6-3 to TRBJ1-6; the D is unclear. This CDR3 is built from 15 residues. Per the germline V gene, CDR1 is MNHEY and CDR2 is SVGEGT. V was clipped by 7 bases and J by 11 bases, with 21 bases between them. The CDR3 sequence: CASNPWLGGGTPLHF. The CDR3 DNA follows: TGTGCCAGCAACCCCTGGTTGGGCGGCGGAACACCCCTCCACTTT.

The CDR3 sequence is CASSRPASGVGNEQFF. CDR3 nucleotide sequence: TGCGCCAGCAGCCGTCCCGCTAGCGGAGTAGGAAATGAGCAGTTCTTC. This chain uses TRBV5-1 with TRBJ2-1; 7 bases line up with TRBD2. Germline loops: CDR1 SGHRS, CDR2 YFSETQ. V shed 4 bases and J 7 bases; nucleotides not matched to a gene: 14. The CDR3 consists of 16 residues.

This clonotype showed up just a few times. The chain links TRBV5-1 to TRBJ2-3; 7 bases line up with TRBD2. Germline V CDR1 and CDR2: SGHRS, YFSETQ. This CDR3 is 17 amino acids long. The V and J ends lost 4 bases and 2 bases, in that order; junction bases with no gene match: 13. The CDR3 is CASSVVGLAEYTDTQYF. The CDR3, as DNA: TGCGCCAGCAGCGTGGTTGGGCTAGCGGAGTACACAGATACGCAGTATTTT.

This clonotype was counted many times. The V and J genes are TRBV6-2 or TRBV6-3 and TRBJ2-2; 11 positions match TRBD1. Germline V lookup: CDR1 MNHEY, CDR2 SVGEGT. V trimming: 4 bases; J trimming: 6 bases; junction bases outside the gene matches: 7. The CDR3 is 16 amino acids. The CDR3 nucleotides read TGTGCCAGCAGTTTCACCGGGACAGGGGGACCCGGGGAGCTGTTTTTT. Translated, it gives CASSFTGTGGPGELFF.

There are a few counts of this clonotype. The rearrangement links TRBV10-1 to TRBJ2-1; 11 bases agree with TRBD2. CDR1 and CDR2 from the germline V gene are WNHNN and SYGVQD (reference sequence). This CDR3 is 16 amino acids long. Trimming removed 3 bases from V and 7 bases from J; junction bases left unmatched: 8. CDR3 sequence: CASSELAGASWNEQFF. In DNA form, the CDR3 reads TGCGCCAGCAGTGAACTAGCGGGAGCATCTTGGAATGAGCAGTTCTTC.

The chain couples TRBV6-2 or TRBV6-3 to TRBJ2-1; D gene uncertain. The germline V gene has CDR1 MNHEY and CDR2 SVGEGT. Trimming stripped 2 bases from V and 6 bases from J, with 14 bases between. The CDR3 totals 15 residues. This CDR3 is CASSYTLGKTNEQFF. The CDR3 DNA reads as TGTGCCAGCAGTTACACCTTGGGGAAAACCAATGAGCAGTTCTTC.

J is TRBJ2-7 and V is TRBV29-1; D remains unclear. The CDR3 runs to 11 residues. The germline V gene has CDR1 SQVTM and CDR2 ANQGSEA. V lost 5 bases and J 2 bases, leaving 7 bases between the germline ends. DNA of the CDR3: TGCAGCGTTCTGGGTACCTACGAGCAGTACTTC. It translates to CSVLGTYEQYF.

This clonotype was detected ten times or more. This chain links TRBV28 with TRBJ2-7; D ambiguous. Trimming removed 6 bases at V and 0 bases at J, with 9 bases between. This CDR3 has 13 residues. Germline loops: CDR1 MDHEN, CDR2 SYDVKM. CDR3: CASRSENSYEQYF. The CDR3 nucleotides are TGTGCCAGCAGGAGCGAGAACTCCTACGAGCAGTACTTC.

The chain carries TRBV4-3 and TRBJ2-1; D uncertain. Germline CDR1 LGHNA, CDR2 YSLEER. Trimming cost V 1 base and J 1 base, with 8 bases left between them. The CDR3 extends over 15 amino acids. CDR3 sequence (DNA): TGCGCCAGCAGCCAAGTGTTGGTATCCTACAATGAGCAGTTCTTC. Protein sequence: CASSQVLVSYNEQFF.

This chain joins TRBV7-9 and TRBJ2-1; TRBD2 agrees at 11 bases. The CDR3 extends over 16 amino acids. CDR1 SEHNR and CDR2 FQNEAQ come from the germline V gene (reference sequence). V gave up 4 bases and J gave up 7 bases; unmatched junction bases: 9. CDR3 protein: CASSYTIAGGPNEQFF. The CDR3 nucleotides are TGTGCCAGCAGCTACACCATAGCGGGAGGGCCTAATGAGCAGTTCTTC.

This clonotype has only a few counts. The chain couples TRBV6-1 to TRBJ1-2, with D unresolved. This CDR3 is 14 amino acids long. Looked up from germline, CDR1 is MNHNS and CDR2 is SASEGT. V lost 2 bases and J lost 4, with 11 bases in between. CDR3 protein: CASSERMGSYGYTF. CDR3 sequence (DNA): TGTGCCAGCAGTGAAAGAATGGGCAGCTATGGCTACACCTTC.

In its sample, this clonotype was seen a few times. The rearrangement links TRBV19 to TRBJ2-1, with unresolved D. The CDR3 extends over 13 amino acids. V gave up 1 base and J gave up 8 bases, with 9 bases separating them. The germline V gene has CDR1 LNHDA and CDR2 SQIVND (reference sequence). The chain's CDR3 is CASSIVLKDEQFF. In DNA, the CDR3 is TGTGCCAGTAGTATAGTTTTAAAGGATGAGCAGTTCTTC. Full variable domain (missing parts from reference TRBV19 and TRBJ2-1): DGGITQSPKYLFRKEGQNVTLSCEQNLNHDAMYWYRQDPGQGLRLIYYSQIVNDFQKGDIAEGYSVSREKKESFPLTVTSAQKNPTAFYLCASSIVLKDEQFFGPGTRLTVL.

This clonotype was counted at least ten times. This chain connects TRBV11-2 to TRBJ1-1; perhaps TRBD1 as D (5 bases). The V end lost 4 bases, the J end lost 2 bases, and 14 bases lay between the germline ends. The CDR3 extends over 15 amino acids. Germline CDR1 SGHAT, CDR2 FQNNGV. The CDR3 sequence: CASSYGAFHNTEAFF. In DNA, the CDR3 is TGTGCCAGCAGCTACGGGGCCTTTCACAACACTGAAGCTTTCTTT.